This T cell receptor (beta chain) was identified during a study of T cell responses to AZD1222 COVID-19 vaccine. Notes on the study in general: Spike-specific TCR repertoires showed rising breadth and depth after two AZD1222 doses.

Repertoires were generated with immunoSEQ multiplex PCR, while TCRdb's copy carries only in-frame clones and drops some. The sample lists under 140,000 clones; about 94% were seen once. The table lists this clone with a count of one. What it recognizes is unknown. The CDR3 spans 16 residues. From germline, CDR1 is LGHDT and CDR2 YNNKEL (reference sequence). Trimming removed 1 base from V and 6 bases from J, with 15 bases in between. This receptor was taken from an adult who received the AZD1222 COVID-19 vaccine. The V and J genes are TRBV3-1 (or the pseudogene TRBV3-2) and TRBJ1-4; the D gene is possibly TRBD1 (5 bases). The starting material was peripheral blood, obtained 28 days after the second AZD1222 dose. The CDR3 here is CASSQAHGAQDEKLFF. DNA of the CDR3: TGTGCCAGCAGCCAAGCGCACGGGGCGCAGGATGAAAAACTGTTTTTT.